The 6 T cell receptor beta chains reported below all come from one sample, sequenced in a study of vaccination and CD4 T cells after COVID-19. Their cognate antigens are unknown. Sequenced with the Oncomine TCR Beta short-read assay was DNA taken from cultured CD4+ T cells. TCRdb re-called the PCR reads with MiXCR, one entry per CDR3 protein. This sample yields about 14,000 distinct CDR3 sequences, of which around 55% are seen a single time; around 15% belongs to the top ten. Described treatment: approximately nine-day PBMC culture with coronavirus spike peptide pools or control peptides (ViraFEST assay). Specimen: CD4+ T cells from blood, cultured in vitro. These receptor sequences come from a human donor who had recovered from COVID-19.

This clonotype was counted between two and nine times. The CDR3: CASSEIGGGYGYTF. The CDR3 nucleotides are TGTGCCAGCAGTGAAATCGGCGGGGGCTATGGCTACACCTTC. The V call is TRBV6-1, the J call TRBJ1-2; the D gene is possibly TRBD1 (5 bases). The germline gives CDR1 MNHNS, CDR2 SASEGT. The CDR3 is 14 residues long. Trimming took off 2 bases at V and 4 bases at J, with 11 bases between the two ends.

The chain has TRBV15 and TRBJ2-7, with unresolved D. Germline CDR1 LNHNV, CDR2 YYDKDF (reference sequence). Trimming removed 1 base from V and 0 bases from J, with 10 bases in between. This CDR3 has 15 amino acids. The CDR3 nucleotides are TGTGCCACCAGCAGAGGTGGTCATAGCTCCTACGAGCAGTACTTC. Translating it yields CATSRGGHSSYEQYF. The full variable domain, its missing parts supplied by reference TRBV15 and TRBJ2-7, is DAMVIQNPRYQVTQFGKPVTLSCSQTLNHNVMYWYQQKSSQAPKLLFHYYDKDFNNEADTPDNFQSRRPNTSFCFLDIRSPGLGDTAMYLCATSRGGHSSYEQYFGPGTRLTVT.

This rearrangement joins TRBV24-1 to TRBJ2-7, with 9 bases matching TRBD2. The V segment lost 2 bases and the J segment 3 bases; nucleotides outside the gene matches: 7. The CDR3 length is 16 residues. Germline V lookup: CDR1 KGHDR, CDR2 SFDVKD. The CDR3 region has the DNA TGTGCCACCAGTGATTCCGCCCGGCGGGAGGGCTACGAGCAGTACTTC. Its translation is CATSDSARREGYEQYF.

In this sample, this clonotype turned up a few times. The V and J genes are TRBV18 and TRBJ1-5; no reliable D call. Germline lookup yields CDR1 KGHSH and CDR2 LQKENI. The V end lost 3 bases, the J end lost 0 bases, and 6 bases lay between the germline ends. The CDR3 is 14 residues long. The CDR3: CASSPEYSNQPQHF. The CDR3 DNA sequence: TGTGCCAGCTCACCTGAGTATAGCAATCAGCCCCAGCATTTT.

Written as DNA, the CDR3 is TGCAGTGCTTATATGACAGGGTTGGGTCAGCCCCAGCATTTT. It yields the protein CSAYMTGLGQPQHF. The genes are TRBV20-1 and TRBJ1-5; 7 nucleotides line up with TRBD1. V lost 5 bases, J lost 6 bases, and 10 bases stayed unmatched. The germline V gene has CDR1 DFQATT and CDR2 SNEGSKA (reference sequence). The CDR3 spans 14 residues.

This clonotype is large (0.1 to 1%). This chain joins TRBV2 and TRBJ1-1; 7 nucleotides align to TRBD1. Germline V CDR1 and CDR2: SNHLY, FYNNEI. J was trimmed by 0 bases and V by 4 bases; bases with no gene match: 5. CDR3 length: 15 amino acids. CDR3: CASSGQGGMNTEAFF. CDR3 bases: TGTGCCAGCAGTGGCCAGGGGGGGATGAACACTGAAGCTTTCTTT.